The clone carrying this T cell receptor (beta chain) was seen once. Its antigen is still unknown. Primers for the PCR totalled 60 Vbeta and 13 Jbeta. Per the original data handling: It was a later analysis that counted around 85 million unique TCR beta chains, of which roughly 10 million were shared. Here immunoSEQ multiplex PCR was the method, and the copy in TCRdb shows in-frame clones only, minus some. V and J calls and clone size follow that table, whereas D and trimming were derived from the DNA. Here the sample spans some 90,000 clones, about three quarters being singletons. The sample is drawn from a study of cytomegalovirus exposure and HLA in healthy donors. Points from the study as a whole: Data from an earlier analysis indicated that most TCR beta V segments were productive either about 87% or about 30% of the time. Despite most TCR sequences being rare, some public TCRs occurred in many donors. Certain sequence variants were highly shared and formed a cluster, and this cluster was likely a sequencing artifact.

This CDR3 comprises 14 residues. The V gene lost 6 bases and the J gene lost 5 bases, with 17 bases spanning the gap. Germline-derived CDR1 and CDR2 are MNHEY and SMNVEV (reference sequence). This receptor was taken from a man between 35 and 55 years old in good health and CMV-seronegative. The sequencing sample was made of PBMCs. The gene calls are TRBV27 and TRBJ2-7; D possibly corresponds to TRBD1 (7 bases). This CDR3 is CASSSQGGGHEQYF. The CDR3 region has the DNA TGTGCCAGCAGCTCCCAGGGGGGAGGCCACGAGCAGTACTTC.